What follows is one TCR beta chain and its context. The target antigen is unknown. The data derive from a study of cytomegalovirus exposure and HLA in healthy donors. Study results and limitations: With further analysis later on, most CMV-associated TCR beta chains appeared HLA-restricted.

CDR3 length: 16 residues. Trimming at V came to 5 bases and at J to 4 bases, leaving 8 bases not matched to a gene. Germline CDR1 is SEHNR and CDR2 is FQNEAQ (reference sequence). The PCR made use of 60 Vbeta and 13 Jbeta primers. How the authors handled the data: In a later analysis, around 87 million unique TCR beta chains included roughly 11 million shared by two or more donors. Assay: immunoSEQ multiplex PCR; the TCRdb copy retains only in-frame clones and omits some. V and J calls and clone size are given by that table; D and trimming were obtained from the DNA. Among 54,000 or so clones, about 70% were seen once, and the ten largest hold approximately 19%.

The rearrangement uses TRBV7-9 and TRBJ2-5; 12 positions match TRBD2. The TCR was taken from a woman aged 60-70 years in good health and CMV-seropositive. The sequencing sample was made of PBMCs. The CDR3: CASSPTSGGSGETQYF. For the CDR3, the DNA is TGTGCCAGCAGCCCGACTAGCGGGGGAAGTGGAGAGACCCAGTACTTC.